This is a list of T cell receptor beta chains from one sample in a study of shared T cell receptors in the human thymus. Sequencing was performed with immunoSEQ multiplex PCR; in TCRdb, only in-frame clones are kept and a portion is missing. The table records roughly 550,000 clones, about 80% of them present only once. These data were likewise used in another study, on human thymus T cells.

Input material: thymocytes. The receptors derive from a boy younger than two with a congenital heart defect. The CDR3 runs from the conserved cysteine through the conserved F or W. A D gene is named only where the DNA matches it firmly. Size is stated for part of the rows, as once, few or many counts, or as a class when the clone is expanded.

>TRBD1|NA|TRBJ2-3|TRBV29-1
TGCAGCGGGTACGGGACAGGGGATGGAGATACGCAGTATTTT
CSGYGTGDGDTQYF
>NA|NA|TRBJ2-5|TRBV11-1
TGTGCCAGCAGCCGGGACTTGCAAGAGACCCAGTACTTC
CASSRDLQETQYF
>NA|NA|TRBJ2-7|TRBV30
TGTGCCTGGAAGCGGCAGCATAGGGAGCAGTACTTC
CAWKRQHREQYF
>TRBD1|NA|TRBJ2-2|TRBV27
TGTGCCAGCAGTCCCGAAGACAGGGCGGTGTCCGGGGAGCTGTTTTTT
CASSPEDRAVSGELFF
>NA|NA|TRBJ2-5|TRBV25-1
TGTGCCAGCAGTCCCTCCCCCTCCTCGGAGACCCAGTACTTC
CASSPSPSSETQYF
>TRBD1|NA|TRBJ2-7|TRBV28
TGTGCCAGCAGTGCCGGACAGGGGTTGATCTCCTACGAGCAGTACTTC
CASSAGQGLISYEQYF
>TRBD2|NA|TRBJ2-5|TRBV11-2
TGTGCCAGCAGCTTAGGCCGGGGGGGTTTAGAGACCCAGTACTTC
CASSLGRGGLETQYF
>NA|NA|TRBJ1-1|TRBV10-1
TGCGCCAGCGGGGATACAGGGATGAAGGAGACTGAAGCTTTCTTT
CASGDTGMKETEAFF
>TRBD1|NA|TRBJ2-7|TRBV5-6
TGTGCCAGCAGCCCCGGGACAGGGACCTACGAGCAGTACTTC
CASSPGTGTYEQYF
>TRBD2|NA|TRBJ2-2|TRBV6-1
TGTGCCAGCAGGGTAGCGGGAATCAGCACCGGGGAGCTGTTTTTT
CASRVAGISTGELFF
>NA|NA|TRBJ2-7|TRBV7-9
TGTGCCAGCAGCTTAGCGGGGTTAGGACAGCCCTACGAGCAGTACTTC
CASSLAGLGQPYEQYF
>NA|NA|TRBJ1-1|TRBV4-1
TGCGCCAGCAGCCAGGTCCTTAGCGGCCTACGGACTGAAGCTTTCTTT
CASSQVLSGLRTEAFF
>NA|NA|TRBJ1-1|TRBV4-3
TGCGCCAGCAGCCTTAAAAGCGACCTGATGAACACTGAAGCTTTCTTT
CASSLKSDLMNTEAFF
>TRBD1|NA|TRBJ2-7|TRBV28
TGTGCCAGCAGCCCCCGGGACAGGTCTTCCGAGCAGTACTTC
CASSPRDRSSEQYF
>NA|NA|TRBJ1-1|TRBV27
TGTGCCAGCACCGACAGGTCGGAGACTGAAGCTTTCTTT
CASTDRSETEAFF
>TRBD2|few|TRBJ2-1|TRBV14
TGTGCCAGCAGCCATAGACTAGCGGGAGTGCATGAGCAGTTCTTC
CASSHRLAGVHEQFF
>NA|NA|TRBJ1-2|TRBV30
TGTGCCTGGAGTATCCCTGGTCCGGGGGGCTACACCTTC
CAWSIPGPGGYTF
>TRBD1|NA|TRBJ1-2|TRBV27
TGTGCCAGCAGTCCCGGGACAGAAAACGGCTACACCTTC
CASSPGTENGYTF
>TRBD1|NA|TRBJ2-7|TRBV12-5
TGTGCTAGTGGTTTGCCACCGCGGACAGGCTACGAGCAGTACTTC
CASGLPPRTGYEQYF
>TRBD1|NA|TRBJ1-2|TRBV4-2
TGTGCCAGCAGCCAAGGACCGGGACAGGGTTTCGATGGCTACACCTTC
CASSQGPGQGFDGYTF
>TRBD1|NA|TRBJ2-5|TRBV7-6
TGTGCCAGCAGCCGTCTCCGGGGACAGGGCAACCAAGAGACCCAGTACTTC
CASSRLRGQGNQETQYF
>NA|NA|TRBJ2-3|TRBV28
TGTGCCAGCAGCCCCACCGATAGATCCCTGAAGAGCACAGATACGCAGTATTTT
CASSPTDRSLKSTDTQYF
>NA|NA|TRBJ1-1|TRBV18
TGTGCCAGCTCACCACGCTTACTGACAGGCAACACTGAAGCTTTCTTT
CASSPRLLTGNTEAFF
>TRBD1|once|TRBJ2-7|TRBV7-2
TGTGCCAGCAGCTTCCGACAGGGCCAATCCTACGAGCAGTACTTC
CASSFRQGQSYEQYF
>TRBD2|NA|TRBJ2-7|TRBV29-1
TGCAGCGTTGATCGGCTAGCGGGGAACTACGAGCAGTACTTC
CSVDRLAGNYEQYF
>NA|NA|TRBJ2-3|TRBV9
TGTGCCAGCAGCGATATCACAGATACGCAGTATTTT
CASSDITDTQYF
>TRBD1|NA|TRBJ1-5|TRBV7-6
TGTGCCAGCAGCTTAGGTCCCCGAGGACAGGTTACAGGGCCCCAGCATTTT
CASSLGPRGQVTGPQHF
>NA|NA|TRBJ2-3|TRBV4-1
TGCGCCAGCAGCCAAGATCTTGAGGGAGTGACAGATACGCAGTATTTT
CASSQDLEGVTDTQYF
>NA|NA|TRBJ1-2|TRBV5-4
TGTGCCAGCGGGCCCCGTCGGGGAGACTATGGCTACACCTTC
CASGPRRGDYGYTF
>TRBD1|NA|TRBJ1-5|TRBV30
TGTGCCTGCCGACAGGGGGCAGGTCAGCCCCAGCATTTT
CACRQGAGQPQHF
>NA|NA|TRBJ2-7|TRBV29-1
TGCAGCGTCGGGGTGTCCTACGAGCAGTACTTC
CSVGVSYEQYF
>NA|NA|TRBJ2-2|TRBV25-1
TGTGCCGGACAGGGGACCGGGGGGGCCGGGGAGCTGTTTTTT
CAGQGTGGAGELFF
>NA|NA|TRBJ2-6|TRBV14
TGTGCCAGCAGCCAGAACGGGTGGTCCCCAAGCTCTGGGGCCAACGTCCTGACTTTC
CASSQNGWSPSSGANVLTF
>TRBD2|NA|TRBJ2-5|TRBV10-2
TGCGCCAGCAGTGAGCCTTCCGGGGGGTTCGGGGAAGAGACCCAGTACTTC
CASSEPSGGFGEETQYF
>NA|NA|TRBJ1-1|TRBV19
TGTGCCAGTAGTATTGCGGGGATTGGTGGTGAAGCTTTCTTT
CASSIAGIGGEAFF
>TRBD2|NA|TRBJ2-7|TRBV5-1
TGCGCCAGCAGCTTGGTCCCCAGCGGGAGCTCCTACGAGCAGTACTTC
CASSLVPSGSSYEQYF
>TRBD2|few|TRBJ2-1|TRBV5-1
TGCGCCAGTGGAGGGGGGCGCGGGAGGGCCTTGCATGAGCAGTTCTTC
CASGGGRGRALHEQFF
>NA|NA|TRBJ1-2|TRBV14
TGTGCCAGCAGCCAAGATGGGGTCCGGGAACCGGGCTATGGCTACACCTTC
CASSQDGVREPGYGYTF
>NA|NA|TRBJ1-2|TRBV12-5
TGTGCTAGTGGTTTCGGCCCGCAGGGTCCCTATAACTATGGCTACACCTTC
CASGFGPQGPYNYGYTF
>TRBD2|NA|TRBJ2-3|TRBV5-1
TGCGCCAGCAGCCCCCGACTAGCGGGAGGGCCGGGAGATACGCAGTATTTT
CASSPRLAGGPGDTQYF
>NA|NA|TRBJ1-2|TRBV28
TGTGCCAGCAGTTTTTTTACAGCAAACTATGGCTACACCTTC
CASSFFTANYGYTF
>TRBD2|few|TRBJ2-7|TRBV7-2
TGTGCCAGCAGCCCCGGGACTAGGAGTTACGAGCAGTACTTC
CASSPGTRSYEQYF
>TRBD2|NA|TRBJ2-7|TRBV6-1
TGTGCCAGCAGTGAATCGGCGGGGGACTACGAGCAGTACTTC
CASSESAGDYEQYF
>NA|NA|TRBJ2-3|TRBV5-6
TGTGCCAGCAGCTTGGCGGTCCCTAGGGATACGCAGTATTTT
CASSLAVPRDTQYF
>TRBD2|NA|TRBJ2-3|TRBV11-3
TGTGCCAGCAGCTTAGTTGCGGGGGGTTATACGCAGTATTTT
CASSLVAGGYTQYF
>TRBD2|NA|TRBJ2-5|TRBV14
TGTGCCAGCAGCCAACACCCGGGACTAGCGGGCCTGGTGGTAGAGACCCAGTACTTC
CASSQHPGLAGLVVETQYF